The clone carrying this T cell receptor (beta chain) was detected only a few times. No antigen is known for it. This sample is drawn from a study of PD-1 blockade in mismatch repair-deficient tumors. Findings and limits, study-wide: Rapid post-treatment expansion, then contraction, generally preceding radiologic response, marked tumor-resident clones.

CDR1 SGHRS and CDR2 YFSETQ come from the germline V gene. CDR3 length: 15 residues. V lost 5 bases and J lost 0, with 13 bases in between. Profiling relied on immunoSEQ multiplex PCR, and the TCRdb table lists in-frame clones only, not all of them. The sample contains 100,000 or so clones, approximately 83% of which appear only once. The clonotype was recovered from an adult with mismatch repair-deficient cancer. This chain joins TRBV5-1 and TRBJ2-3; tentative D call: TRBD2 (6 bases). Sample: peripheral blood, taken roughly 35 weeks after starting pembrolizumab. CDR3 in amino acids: CASRADAGSTDTQYF. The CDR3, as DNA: TGCGCCAGCAGGGCCGACGCGGGGAGCACAGATACGCAGTATTTT.